This TCR beta chain emerged from a study of CD8 T cells in ankylosing spondylitis. The study, taken as a whole, reports: Roughly eight highly homologous variants made up a TCR beta motif that seemed to typify ankylosing spondylitis blood. Previous work reported some of these motif variants in the synovial fluid and blood of reactive arthritis. Disease-linked clones reportedly showed significant enrichment in matched ankylosing spondylitis synovial fluid.

This clonotype occurred a few times. What it binds is not known. Researchers built TCR beta libraries using quantitative 5'-RACE with molecular barcodes. TCRdb recomputed calls from the 5' RACE reads with MiXCR, one row per CDR3 protein. The data hold fewer than 550,000 distinct CDR3 sequences, with approximately 5% observed a single time. CDR3 length equals 14 residues. Germline V gene lookup returns CDR1 SGHTA and CDR2 FQGNSA. Between the trimmed V and J ends, which lost 2 bases and 1 base, there was a span of 9 bases. This clonotype was obtained from a male donor with ankylosing spondylitis. Sequencing used blood, either unsorted or a sorted T cell fraction (not recorded which). The genes are TRBV7-2 and TRBJ2-7; no clear D. CDR3 nucleotides: TGTGCCAGCAGCTTATCGGCCGGTTCCTACGAGCAGTACTTC. Encoded protein: CASSLSAGSYEQYF.